This T cell receptor (beta chain) was recorded in a study of blood T cells in healthy people across ages. The wider study: About one barcoded beta molecule per two T cells was captured by template switching. Study-level points and caveats: Estimated diversity, derived from one million T cells, was regarded as an underestimate.

Points on this clonotype: Its antigen is still unknown.

A second about 6 to 12 cycle PCR used barcoded and J-beta primers. One entry per CDR3 protein, called by TCRdb with MiXCR from the 5' RACE reads. The table has roughly 900,000 distinct CDR3 sequences, roughly 43% seen once. No fewer than 5 micrograms of total RNA were isolated from every sample. The CDR3 length is 15 residues. V shed 1 base and J 2 bases; nucleotides not matched to a gene: 5. From germline, CDR1 is LGHDT and CDR2 YNNKEL (reference sequence). The sample was blood. This receptor was identified in a man aged 25-45 years in good health. The chain couples TRBV3-1 to TRBJ2-7; TRBD1 aligns across 7 bases. This CDR3 is CASSQVVQGAYEQYF. The DNA for the CDR3 is TGTGCCAGCAGCCAAGTCGTTCAGGGGGCCTACGAGCAGTACTTC.